These 29 T cell receptor beta chains originate from one sample sequenced in a study of tumor-infiltrating lymphocytes in oesophageal squamous cell carcinoma. MiXCR was run by TCRdb on the PCR reads, yielding one entry per CDR3 protein. The repertoire includes 15,000 to 20,000 distinct CDR3 sequences, about two fifths of them detected once, and about 10% sits in the top ten. Sequencing used normal esophageal tissue next to the tumor. The receptors were sampled from a male donor with esophageal squamous cell carcinoma.

The table lists this clonotype with a few counts. The chain couples TRBV3-1 to TRBJ2-1; TRBD2 matches 7 bases. The J segment lost 9 bases and the V segment lost 5 bases, leaving 22 bases of the junction unmatched. CDR3 length equals 18 residues. Germline values: CDR1 LGHDT, CDR2 YNNKEL (reference sequence). The CDR3 DNA reads as TGTGCCAGCAGCTCAGACCCCCCGGGTTCCACGGGAGGATTTGAGCAGTTCTTC. Amino acids: CASSSDPPGSTGGFEQFF.

The chain links TRBV7-3 to TRBJ2-3, with 8 bases fitting TRBD1. The J call may be mistaken, given a closer DNA end match to TRBJ2-7. The germline gives CDR1 SGHTA, CDR2 FQGTGA. The CDR3 loop spans 14 amino acids. The CDR3 DNA reads TGTGCCAGCAGCTCAGGACAGGGATCCTACGAGCAGTACTTC. Residues: CASSSGQGSYEQYF.

This clonotype was found once. The chain uses TRBV11-3 and TRBJ2-7; possibly TRBD1 or TRBD2 for D (5 bases each). CDR1 and CDR2 from the germline V gene are SGHNT and YENEEA. The CDR3 covers 15 residues. V lost 3 bases and J lost 0, with 12 bases in between. The CDR3 DNA reads TGTGCCAGCAGCTTCTCCGGGACGGACTCCTACGAGCAGTACTTC. It translates to CASSFSGTDSYEQYF.

The genes are TRBV12-3 or TRBV12-4 and TRBJ2-1; D unclear. The end of the DNA fits TRBJ2-5 better, so the J call may be wrong. CDR3 size: 14 residues. The CDR3 sequence is CASSVVPVQETQYF. The CDR3 bases are TGTGCCAGCAGTGTAGTCCCGGTCCAAGAGACCCAGTACTTC.

This rearrangement joins TRBV7-2 to TRBJ1-5, with D unresolved. V was clipped by 1 base and J by 1 base, with 5 bases between them. The CDR3 contains 14 residues. Per germline, CDR1 SGHTA and CDR2 FQGNSA. For the CDR3, the DNA is TGTGCCAGCAGCTTAGTGAGGAGCAATCAGCCCCAGCATTTT. Protein sequence: CASSLVRSNQPQHF.

This clonotype was found many times. This chain links TRBV11-1 with TRBJ2-7; maybe TRBD2 (5 bases). The germline gives CDR1 SGHAT, CDR2 FQDESV (reference sequence). The CDR3 loop spans 14 amino acids. V was pared by 2 bases and J by 3 bases, with 11 bases between. The chain's CDR3 is CASSLRRFDYEQYF. In DNA form, the CDR3 reads TGTGCCAGCAGCTTACGGAGGTTTGACTACGAGCAGTACTTC.

The rearrangement uses TRBV7-6 and TRBJ2-7; 10 bases agree with TRBD2. The V gene end was trimmed by 5 bases and the J gene end by 2 bases; junction bases not matched to a gene: 9. Germline CDR1 is SGHVS and CDR2 is FNYEAQ. The CDR3 totals 16 residues. The DNA for the CDR3 is TGTGCCAGCAGCCCGCACGGGAGCGGGGGGGCCTACGAGCAGTACTTC. Its translation is CASSPHGSGGAYEQYF.

In this sample, this clonotype turned up a few times. This rearrangement joins TRBV10-3 to TRBJ2-1; 7 bases fit TRBD1. J gave up 5 bases and V 7 bases, and 8 bases lay outside the gene matches. CDR1 ENHRY and CDR2 SYGVKD come from the germline V gene. The CDR3 consists of 14 residues. In nucleotides, the CDR3 is TGTGCCATCAACCCGACAGGGATTCACAATGAGCAGTTCTTC. Translation gives CAINPTGIHNEQFF.

V usage is TRBV12-3 or TRBV12-4 and J usage is TRBJ1-5; 11 nucleotides match TRBD1. This CDR3 is built from 15 residues. V shed 6 bases and J 3 bases; nucleotides not matched to a gene: 4. CDR3 sequence (DNA): TGTGCCAGCAGCCAGGGACAGGGGGTCAATCAGCCCCAGCATTTT. Amino acid sequence: CASSQGQGVNQPQHF.

As concerns this clonotype: This clone may be a read error of a much larger clone one base away. The J gene is TRBJ2-5, the V gene TRBV19; D is unclear. CDR1 is LNHDA and CDR2 is SQIVND in the germline V gene (reference sequence). V lost 5 bases, J lost 11 bases, and 18 bases lay in between. CDR3 size: 13 residues. CDR3 protein: CASSVTLGNEQYF. In nucleotides, the CDR3 is TGTGCCAGTAGTGTAACCCTGGGAAATGAGCAGTACTTC.

There are a few counts of this clonotype. V gene TRBV19 combines with J gene TRBJ2-7; TRBD2 matches at 10 bases. Germline values: CDR1 LNHDA, CDR2 SQIVND (reference sequence). The CDR3 is made up of 17 amino acids. The trim removed 1 base at V and 7 bases at J, leaving 13 bases unmatched. Here the CDR3 DNA reads TGTGCCAGTAGTATAGTACCTAGCGGGAGTGGATACAATGAGCAGTACTTC. Amino acid sequence: CASSIVPSGSGYNEQYF. Filled out from reference TRBV19 and TRBJ2-7, the complete variable domain reads DGGITQSPKYLFRKEGQNVTLSCEQNLNHDAMYWYRQDPGQGLRLIYYSQIVNDFQKGDIAEGYSVSREKKESFPLTVTSAQKNPTAFYLCASSIVPSGSGYNEQYFGPGTRLTVT.

This clonotype was recorded many times. CDR3 sequence (DNA): TGTGCCAGCAGTTACTCCCAGGGGGTGAACTATGGCTACACCTTC. It translates to CASSYSQGVNYGYTF. V usage is TRBV6-6 and J usage is TRBJ1-2; 7 nucleotides line up with TRBD1. From germline, CDR1 is MNHNY and CDR2 SVGAGI (reference sequence). The CDR3 length is 15 residues. Unmatched junction bases numbered 3, after V lost 0 bases and J lost 2 bases.

This clonotype is medium-sized. The chain links TRBV7-2 to TRBJ1-5; TRBD1 matches 11 bases. CDR3 size: 15 residues. V shed 3 bases and J 5 bases; nucleotides not matched to a gene: 3. Germline CDR1 and CDR2: SGHTA and FQGNSA. CDR3: CASSFRTGGDQPQHF. DNA for the CDR3: TGTGCCAGCAGCTTCCGGACAGGGGGCGATCAGCCCCAGCATTTT. Using reference TRBV7-2 and TRBJ1-5 for the parts outside the CDR3, the full variable domain is GAGVSQSPSNKVTEKGKDVELRCDPISGHTALYWYRQSLGQGLEFLIYFQGNSAPDKSGLPSDRFSAERTGGSVSTLTIQRTQQEDSAVYLCASSFRTGGDQPQHFGDGTRLSIL.

In this sample, this clonotype turned up many times. The chain links TRBV7-9 to TRBJ1-1; TRBD1 might be the D (5 bases). Germline V gene sequence: CDR1 SEHNR, CDR2 FQNEAQ (reference sequence). The CDR3 has 14 residues. The V end was cut by 9 bases, the J end by 3 bases, with 17 bases between. The DNA for the CDR3 is TGTGCCAGTAAAAGGGGAGGAGTACACACTGAAGCTTTCTTT. This codes for CASKRGGVHTEAFF.

This clonotype came up many times. The chain combines TRBV7-3 with TRBJ2-3; D gene ambiguous. V was clipped by 5 bases and J by 1 base, with 13 bases between them. CDR1 and CDR2 (germline): SGHTA, FQGTGA. The CDR3 length is 15 residues. CDR3 in amino acids: CASSPSYLGTDTQYF. Written as DNA, the CDR3 is TGTGCCAGCAGCCCGTCCTACCTAGGCACAGATACGCAGTATTTT.

The V and J genes are TRBV28 and TRBJ1-5; D not resolved. Between the trimmed V and J ends, which lost 5 bases and 7 bases, there was a span of 18 bases. Germline loops: CDR1 MDHEN, CDR2 SYDVKM. This CDR3 has 15 amino acids. The CDR3 bases are TGTGCCAGCAGTCCACCTCGGGGAACAGAACAGCCCCAGCATTTT. This codes for CASSPPRGTEQPQHF. Combining the CDR3 with reference TRBV28 and TRBJ1-5 gives the whole variable domain DVKVTQSSRYLVKRTGEKVFLECVQDMDHENMFWYRQDPGLGLRLIYFSYDVKMKEKGDIPEGYSVSREKKERFSLILESASTNQTSMYLCASSPPRGTEQPQHFGDGTRLSIL.

This sequence joins TRBV27 and TRBJ2-3; 8 bases agree with TRBD2. In germline, CDR1 is MNHEY, CDR2 SMNVEV (reference sequence). This CDR3 has 15 amino acids. V dropped 3 bases and J dropped 0; count of bases not matched to a gene: 2. This chain's CDR3 is CASSFREGSTDTQYF. The CDR3 DNA sequence: TGTGCCAGCAGTTTCCGGGAGGGCAGCACAGATACGCAGTATTTT.

This clonotype has at least ten counts. The rearrangement uses TRBV12-3 or TRBV12-4 and TRBJ2-7, with 10 bases identical to TRBD2. CDR3 size: 15 residues. V shed 5 bases and J 6 bases; nucleotides not matched to a gene: 10. The CDR3 loop reads CASSPGLAEGLEQYF. Written as DNA, the CDR3 is TGTGCCAGCAGTCCCGGACTAGCGGAAGGGCTCGAGCAGTACTTC.

This clonotype has a handful of counts. The rearrangement joins TRBV7-3 to TRBJ2-5, with D perhaps TRBD1 (5 bases). The germline CDR1 and CDR2 sequences are SGHTA and FQGTGA. This CDR3 is 15 amino acids long. V was cut by 2 bases and J by 2 bases, with 12 bases left in between. CDR3 amino acids: CASSLWSGPQETQYF. The CDR3 DNA is TGTGCCAGCAGCTTATGGTCAGGGCCGCAAGAGACCCAGTACTTC. Looking up the rest from reference TRBV7-3 and TRBJ2-5 gives the full variable domain: GAGVSQTPSNKVTEKGKYVELRCDPISGHTALYWYRQSLGQGPEFLIYFQGTGAADDSGLPNDRFFAVRPEGSVSTLKIQRTERGDSAVYLCASSLWSGPQETQYFGPGTRLLVL.

This clonotype rates as medium-sized. The V call is TRBV7-9, the J call TRBJ1-1; weak D call: TRBD1 (6 bases). Germline CDR1 is SEHNR and CDR2 is FQNEAQ (reference sequence). V dropped 7 bases and J dropped 5 bases, with 17 bases sitting between them. The CDR3 is made up of 14 amino acids. The CDR3 nucleotides read TGTGCCAGCACAGAAACAGGGAGGTGGACTGAAGCTTTCTTT. Translation gives CASTETGRWTEAFF. Full variable domain (outside the CDR3, taken from reference TRBV7-9 and TRBJ1-1): DTGVSQNPRHKITKRGQNVTFRCDPISEHNRLYWYRQTLGQGPEFLTYFQNEAQLEKSRLLSDRFSAERPKGSFSTLEIQRTEQGDSAMYLCASTETGRWTEAFFGQGTRLTVV.

This clonotype has at least ten counts. The J gene is TRBJ2-1, the V gene TRBV5-6; no definite D call. The CDR3 loop spans 15 amino acids. V was pared by 2 bases and J by 7 bases, with 16 bases between. CDR1 and CDR2 (germline): SGHDT, YYEEEE. The CDR3 nucleotides are TGTGCCAGCAGCTTCAAGCTAGTTAGAGAGAATGAGCAGTTCTTC. Translation gives CASSFKLVRENEQFF.

This sequence joins TRBV4-1 and TRBJ2-1, with 9 bases matching TRBD1. Germline-derived CDR1 and CDR2 are MGHRA and YSYEKL. Trimming cost V 4 bases and J 13 bases; bases outside gene matches: 17. The CDR3 contains 16 residues. CDR3 sequence: CASSRVTGGVKETQFF. As DNA, the CDR3 is TGCGCCAGCAGCCGAGTGACAGGGGGGGTTAAGGAGACCCAGTTCTTC.

Ten or more counts support this clonotype. V gene TRBV5-1 combines with J gene TRBJ2-7; 7 bases are shared with TRBD1. The CDR3 consists of 14 residues. In germline, CDR1 is SGHRS, CDR2 YFSETQ. V lost 4 bases, J lost 5 bases, and 9 bases stayed unmatched. The CDR3 coding sequence is TGCGCCAGCAGCCTTAGACAGGGTCGGGACGAGCAGTACTTC. As protein: CASSLRQGRDEQYF.

This clonotype was counted ten times or more. The chain joins TRBV19 to TRBJ1-5, with TRBD1 as a possible D gene (5 bases). V was shortened by 3 bases and J by 7 bases, with 16 bases between the two germline ends. Per the germline V gene, CDR1 is LNHDA and CDR2 is SQIVND (reference sequence). The CDR3 consists of 15 residues. CDR3 amino acids: CASSIDGGSRQPQHF. The CDR3 bases are TGTGCCAGTAGTATCGATGGGGGTTCAAGACAGCCCCAGCATTTT.

The chain combines TRBV2 with TRBJ2-3; 10 nucleotides line up with TRBD1. Germline CDR1 is SNHLY and CDR2 is FYNNEI. J lost 3 bases, V lost 7 bases, and 7 bases had no gene match. The CDR3 totals 15 residues. The CDR3 sequence is CASNDRDRGTDTQYF. Here the CDR3 DNA reads TGTGCCAGCAACGACCGGGACAGGGGAACAGATACGCAGTATTTT.

The chain recombines TRBV19 with TRBJ2-3, with a possible D match to TRBD1 (5 bases). The better agreement between TRBJ1-1 and the DNA end casts doubt on the J call. CDR3 size: 14 residues. Germline assignment: CDR1 LNHDA and CDR2 SQIVND (reference sequence). CDR3 nucleotide sequence: TGTGCCAGTAGTCGGGGCAGCGTGAACACTGAAGCTTTCTTT. Its translation: CASSRGSVNTEAFF.

Remarks on this clonotype: Since a much larger clone is just one base distant, this may be a read error. This chain uses TRBV14 with TRBJ1-6, with D possibly being TRBD1 (5 bases). The CDR3 runs to 17 residues. Germline-derived CDR1 and CDR2 are SGHDN and FVKESK. CDR3 residues: CASSQVSRAGYNSPPHF. The DNA of the CDR3 is TGTGCCAGCAGCCAAGTTTCCAGGGCGGGCTATAATTCACCCCCCCACTTT.

The chain couples TRBV7-6 to TRBJ2-7; D gene uncertain. The J call may be wrong; the DNA end is better matched by TRBJ2-5. CDR1 and CDR2 from the germline V gene are SGHVS and FNYEAQ. The CDR3 contains 15 residues. CDR3: CASSLGQIRKETQYF. The DNA for the CDR3 is TGTGCCAGCAGCTTAGGACAAATAAGGAAAGAGACCCAGTACTTC.

This clonotype is classed as medium-sized. V is TRBV7-2 and J is TRBJ1-1, with no clear D. Per the germline V gene, CDR1 is SGHTA and CDR2 is FQGNSA. The CDR3 has 15 residues. Trimming cost V 2 bases and J 0 bases, with 10 bases left between them. The CDR3 DNA reads as TGTGCCAGCAGCTTAAGTGTCAGGATGAACACTGAAGCTTTCTTT. Its translation: CASSLSVRMNTEAFF. The variable domain in full, with the rest retrieved from reference TRBV7-2 and TRBJ1-1, is GAGVSQSPSNKVTEKGKDVELRCDPISGHTALYWYRQSLGQGLEFLIYFQGNSAPDKSGLPSDRFSAERTGGSVSTLTIQRTQQEDSAVYLCASSLSVRMNTEAFFGQGTRLTVV.